The present entry profiles one T cell receptor beta chain with its context. Its antigen is unknown. Base qualities are not at hand, and no much larger clone is one base apart. Library method: PCR. The sequencer listed for this sample is Illumina MiSeq. SMARTScribe reverse transcriptase and a 5' template-switch oligo, by which a universal priming site was added, were used for cDNA synthesis. A 12-nucleotide random unique molecular identifier (UMI) was carried by the template-switch oligo, and each cDNA molecule was tagged with this UMI. During reverse transcription, TCRbeta transcripts were targeted using chain-specific reverse primers. Uracil DNA glycosylase treatment was used to remove residual template-switch adapters, and a Qiagen MinElute kit was used to purify the cDNA. The first PCR ran for about 22 cycles with KAPA HiFi HotStart ReadyMix and step-out primers, divided among four 50 microliter reactions. Products of the first-round PCR were gel-purified before additional amplification. Illumina Nextera adapters were attached in a second PCR of seven to eight cycles, and the libraries were then purified and pooled. For each TCRbeta molecule, the UMI barcode was captured by a 50-nucleotide 5' read. In the source study's methods: Using the MIGEC toolkit, reads were grouped by UMI into consensus reads. Forward and reverse consensus reads were merged with PEAR to produce final reads. Identical UMI-sequence pairs shared across libraries were treated as cross-sample contamination and removed by a custom decontamination script. MIGMAP, a wrapper around IgBLAST, was used to carry out V(D)J assignment and CDR3 extraction. A TCR clonotype was defined as sharing the same V gene, J gene and CDR3 amino acid sequence, and CDR1 and CDR2 were not sequenced. In-frame beta chains were kept once TCRdb had trimmed the public reads at Q25 with fastp and called clones with MiXCR. Each CDR3 protein gets just one entry, which takes the most common genes and DNA from the rows behind it. These V and J calls derive from TCRdb rather than the authors' analysis. For this sample the table gives 750 to 1,000 distinct CDR3 sequences, of which less than 80% were detected only once. The ten largest make up roughly two fifths of the sample.

From its cysteine to its phenylalanine, the CDR3 spans 14 amino acids. The sequence is cut down to CDR3 DNA, 42 bases in frame from base 1. As encoded in the germline V gene, CDR1 is SGHRS while CDR2 is YFSETQ. V was cut back by 0 bases and J by 0 bases, leaving a gap of 3 bases between them. This record belongs to a study of robustness of blood B and T cell sequencing (dated by TCRdb to 2016 to 2019). Study-level background: The study was designed to determine how much peripheral blood is required to reliably characterize an individual's TCRbeta and IgG repertoires. For technical replicates, two replicate TCRbeta cDNA libraries were prepared from one shared RNA pool that came from a single 10 ml draw. TCRbeta and IgG repertoires were quantified in each of the approximately 10 independently drawn blood samples.

Findings and caveats that apply to the study as a whole: When 3 or 4 tubes (roughly 26-40 ml blood) were combined, saturation was approached in coverage of the top 10,000 TCRbeta clonotypes. No improvement in the overlap of rare TCRbeta clonotypes was observed when tubes were pooled, implying that much larger blood volumes would be needed for rare TCRbeta clonotypes to be captured. Because EDTA tubes had to be fractionated immediately, the use of EDTA tubes in multi-site collections was limited. Between the technical replicate libraries, under 95% of the top 10,000 TCRbeta clonotypes in one library were also present in the other library. The TCRbeta rarefaction curves did not fully level off, which suggests under-sequencing or many low-abundance clonotypes. Every single 10 ml sample contained the 1,000 most abundant TCRbeta clonotypes from the pooled draws. Evidence of cross-contamination, likely from batch processing, showed up in one pair of TCRbeta libraries, so the UMI-sequence pairs shared by that pair of libraries were removed.

mRNA, which captures expressed receptors, was used instead of genomic DNA for quantification of TCRbeta repertoires. Without cell sorting, buffy coat leukocytes were collected into Trizol, and RNA was extracted using the Direct-zol RNA MiniPrep Plus kit. To separate plasma, buffy coat and red blood cells, EDTA blood tubes were immediately centrifuged at 4 degrees C. The sequence was collected from a human donor in good health. Recombination joined TRBV5-1 with TRBJ2-2; the D gene identity is not certain. The specimen was peripheral blood. The CDR3 here reads CASSLGTNTGELFF. The nucleotide sequence reads TGCGCCAGCAGCTTGGGAACGAACACCGGGGAGCTGTTTTTT.